This TCR beta chain emerged from a study of shared clonotypes between healthy human individuals. This CDR3 is built from 12 residues. Trimming cost V 4 bases and J 7 bases; bases outside gene matches: 2. Germline-derived CDR1 and CDR2 are SGHNT and YYREEE (reference sequence). Assay used: immunoSEQ multiplex PCR; TCRdb lists only in-frame clones, some missing. The table lists about 2 million clones, over 85% of them singletons, with approximately 1.2% in the top ten. Cells designated naive CD8 were CD45RO-negative and were positively selected for CCR7, with terminally differentiated effector memory CD45RA+ cells excluded. Every one of the donors was a Caucasian adult that lived in Nashville, Tennessee. Notes on this clone: The identical CDR3 is also encoded by other nucleotide sequences in the sample.

The gene calls are TRBV5-4 and TRBJ2-1, with TRBD2 matching 7 bases. This sequence was found in a young man in good health. Material: naive CD8+ T cells sorted from blood. CDR3 in DNA: TGTGCCAGCAGCCGGACTAGTAATGAGCAGTTCTTC. This translates into CASSRTSNEQFF. Full variable domain (missing parts from reference TRBV5-4 and TRBJ2-1): ETGVTQSPTHLIKTRGQQVTLRCSSQSGHNTVSWYQQALGQGPQFIFQYYREEENGRGNFPPRFSGLQFPNYSSELNVNALELDDSALYLCASSRTSNEQFFGPGTRLTVL.